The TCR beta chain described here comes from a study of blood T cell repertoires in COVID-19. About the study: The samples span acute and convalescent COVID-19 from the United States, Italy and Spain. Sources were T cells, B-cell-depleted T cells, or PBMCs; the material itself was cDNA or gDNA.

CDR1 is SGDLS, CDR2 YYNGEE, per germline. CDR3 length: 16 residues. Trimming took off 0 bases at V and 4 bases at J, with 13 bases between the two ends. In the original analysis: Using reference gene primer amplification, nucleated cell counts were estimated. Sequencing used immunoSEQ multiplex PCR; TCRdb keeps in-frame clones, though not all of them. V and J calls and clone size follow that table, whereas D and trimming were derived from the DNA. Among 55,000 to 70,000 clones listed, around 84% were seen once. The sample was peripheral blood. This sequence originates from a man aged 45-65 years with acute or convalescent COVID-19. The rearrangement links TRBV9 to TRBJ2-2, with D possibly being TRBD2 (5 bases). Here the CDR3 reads CASSVALALGTGELFF. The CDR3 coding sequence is TGTGCCAGCAGCGTAGCCCTAGCTTTGGGCACCGGGGAGCTGTTTTTT.